The present T cell receptor beta chain was sequenced within a study of T cell changes during pregnancy in multiple sclerosis. This clone was seen once. Germline lookup yields CDR1 SGHTA and CDR2 FQGNSA. The junction had 6 bases not matched to a gene; V was cut back by 4 bases and J by 3 bases. The CDR3 consists of 15 residues. Here immunoSEQ multiplex PCR was the method, and the copy in TCRdb shows in-frame clones only, minus some. The data hold fewer than 65,000 clones, with roughly 90% observed a single time. The receptor was isolated from a female donor with multiple sclerosis, enrolled in a pregnancy study. This specimen was CD4+ T cells from peripheral blood mononuclear cells, taken after pregnancy. This chain uses TRBV7-2 with TRBJ1-2, with 9 bases fitting TRBD1. The DNA of the CDR3 is TGTGCCAGCAGCTCGAGGGGACAGGGACACTATGGCTACACCTTC. It codes for CASSSRGQGHYGYTF.